This T cell receptor (beta chain) derives from a study of cytotoxic CD8 clonotypes in ibrutinib-treated CLL. Targeted sequencing depth ranged from 1 in 200,000 to 1 in 1 million T cells. The protocol was immunoSEQ multiplex PCR, while the TCRdb copy is restricted to in-frame clones and leaves out a portion. Here the sample spans roughly 150,000 clones, over 65% being singletons. Trimming stripped 8 bases from V and 5 bases from J, with 16 bases between. Germline lookup yields CDR1 ENHRY and CDR2 SYGVKD. CDR3 length equals 14 residues. The sequence was collected from a human donor with chronic lymphocytic leukemia. Here the sequenced sample was PBMCs, taken after 12 months of ibrutinib treatment. The genes are TRBV10-3 and TRBJ2-1; TRBD1 is a possible D gene (6 bases). DNA of the CDR3: TGTGCCATCGCCCCCCGGACAGATAACAATGAGCAGTTCTTC. Translation gives CAIAPRTDNNEQFF.